This is a list of T cell receptor beta chains from one sample in a study of OX40 agonist ivuxolimab in advanced cancers. Produced via immunoSEQ multiplex PCR; TCRdb's table is partial and in-frame only. Among 60,000 to 75,000 clones listed, 94% were seen once. This specimen consisted of CD4+ or CD8+ T cells sorted from blood, obtained in a trial of the OX40 agonist ivuxolimab. The receptor source for this set is an adult with an advanced solid tumor such as melanoma, head and neck, liver or kidney cancer. Both conserved end residues are part of each CDR3. The order of the fields is V gene, D gene, CDR3 protein. D genes are given only for firm matches.

TRBV27 . CASSLAGGPDTQYF
TRBV15 TRBD1 CATSPQRQGARDTEAFF
TRBV9 . CASSVNEGSRNTIYF
TRBV13 . CASSGLTGAGANVLTF
TRBV9 . CASSVGLLNNEQFF
TRBV13 . CASSSAQGSHEQYF
TRBV14 . CASSQGLSSYNEQFF
TRBV27 . CATGPGTDYEQYF
TRBV10-3 . CAIGSRDSSYEQYF
TRBV9 . CASSAQGVEVGYTF
TRBV5-6 TRBD1 CASSLYRGGNQPQHF
TRBV10-3 . CAISDPDLKETQYF
TRBV4-3 . CASSNGETTGEKLFF
TRBV28 . CASSSTYEQYF
TRBV4-3 TRBD1 CASSPGTGGLDNEQFF
TRBV7-8 . CASSPQGGNNEQFF
TRBV6-5 . CASSYEAYYYEQYF
TRBV13 . CASSSGLLGEQFF
TRBV5-4 TRBD1 CASSSQGAPNEQFF
TRBV9 . CASSGTTYEQYF
TRBV5-5 . CASQGTRSYNEQFF
TRBV28 . CASTQGGSYEQYF
TRBV11-3 . CASSLTGSAYEQYF
TRBV5-5 . CASSTNLLRTGGQPQHF
TRBV7-2 TRBD1 CASSRDRNYEQYF
TRBV9 TRBD2 CASSAGQGTSGRAHEQYF
TRBV9 TRBD1 CASSVDLAGGIYGYTF
TRBV12-5 TRBD1 CASGPTDGTAHNEQFF
TRBV6-5 . CASSLAGTYEQYF
TRBV18 . CASPATGMERTGELFF
TRBV9 . CASSVGVGVAGGYTF
TRBV9 . CASSVGLDTQYF